This T cell receptor (beta chain) was profiled in a study of T-cell reconstitution after alpha-beta-depleted transplantation in children. This CDR3 is 15 amino acids long. Looked up from germline, CDR1 is DFQATT and CDR2 is SNEGSKA (reference sequence). Trimming left V 3 bases short and J 0 bases short, with 14 bases between. As it was prepared, the TCRbeta library received unique molecular identifiers. TCRdb redid the calling of the PCR reads with MiXCR, one entry per CDR3 protein. Here the sample spans more than 450,000 distinct CDR3 sequences, around 16% being singletons. Source: PBMCs from the stem cell graft donor, taken from the stem cell graft. This TCR came from a human donor who donated a stem cell graft to a child with acute lymphoblastic leukemia. The V and J genes are TRBV20-1 and TRBJ2-5; TRBD2 might be the D (5 bases). The CDR3 loop reads CSARKGSPNQETQYF. The DNA for the CDR3 is TGCAGTGCTAGGAAAGGGAGCCCTAACCAAGAGACCCAGTACTTC.